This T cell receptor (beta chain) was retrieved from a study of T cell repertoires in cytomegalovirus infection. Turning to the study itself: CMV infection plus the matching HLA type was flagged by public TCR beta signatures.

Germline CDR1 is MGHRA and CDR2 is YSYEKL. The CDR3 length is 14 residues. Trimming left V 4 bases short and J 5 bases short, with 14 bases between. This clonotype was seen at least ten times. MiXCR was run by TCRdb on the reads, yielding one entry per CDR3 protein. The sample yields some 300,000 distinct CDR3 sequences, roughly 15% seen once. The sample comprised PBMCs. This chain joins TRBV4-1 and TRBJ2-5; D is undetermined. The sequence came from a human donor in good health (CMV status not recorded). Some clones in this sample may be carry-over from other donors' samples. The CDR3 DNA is TGCGCCAGCAGCCGGGTGGGGATCCATGAGACCCAGTACTTC. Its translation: CASSRVGIHETQYF.